The source of this T cell receptor (beta chain) is a study of early T cells in non-severe SARS-CoV-2 infection. Study-level information: The sequenced material was bulk RNA from unsorted whole blood, and its chains were unpaired.

V lost 5 bases and J 2 bases, leaving 26 bases between the germline ends. CDR1 SEHNR and CDR2 FQNEAQ come from the germline V gene (reference sequence). This CDR3 has 19 residues. Comments on this clonotype: Antigen unknown. A read error may be the cause here, since a much bigger clone is one base away.

Overall study findings and caveats: Matching against VDJdb likely underestimated virus-specific expansions, favoring anti-spike CD8.

Unique molecular identifiers were affixed to single, distinct cDNA molecules. TCRdb redid the calling of the 5' RACE reads with MiXCR, one entry per CDR3 protein. The sample lists roughly 41,000 distinct CDR3 sequences, roughly 5% seen once, with 4.8% in the top ten. The sequence was collected from an adult who was a healthcare worker with PCR-confirmed SARS-CoV-2 infection or an uninfected control (not recorded which). Sequenced material: whole blood. The chain joins TRBV7-9 to TRBJ2-3, with D perhaps TRBD1 (5 bases). This chain's CDR3 is CASSPRREWTLAITDTQYF. DNA for the CDR3: TGTGCCAGCAGCCCGAGAAGAGAATGGACACTTGCTATCACAGATACGCAGTATTTT.